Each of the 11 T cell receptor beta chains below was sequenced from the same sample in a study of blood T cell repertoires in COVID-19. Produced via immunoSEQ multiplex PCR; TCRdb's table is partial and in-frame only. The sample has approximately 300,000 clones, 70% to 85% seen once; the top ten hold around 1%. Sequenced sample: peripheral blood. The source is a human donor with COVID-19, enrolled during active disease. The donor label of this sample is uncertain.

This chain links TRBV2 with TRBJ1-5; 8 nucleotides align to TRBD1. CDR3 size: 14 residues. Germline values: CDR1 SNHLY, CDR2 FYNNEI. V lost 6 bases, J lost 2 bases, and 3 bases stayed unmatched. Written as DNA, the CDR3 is TGTGCCAGCAGCGGGACAGGCCGCAATCAGCCCCAGCATTTT. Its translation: CASSGTGRNQPQHF.

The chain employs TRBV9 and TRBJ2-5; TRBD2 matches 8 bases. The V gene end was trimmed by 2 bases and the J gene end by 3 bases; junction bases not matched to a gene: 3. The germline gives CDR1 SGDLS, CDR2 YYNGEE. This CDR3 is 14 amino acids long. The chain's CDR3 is CASSVGLDKETQYF. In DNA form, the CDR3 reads TGTGCCAGCAGCGTGGGACTAGATAAAGAGACCCAGTACTTC.

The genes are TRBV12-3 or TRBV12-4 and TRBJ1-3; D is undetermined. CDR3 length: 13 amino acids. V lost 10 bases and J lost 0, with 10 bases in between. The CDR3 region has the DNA TGTGCCATCTCGTACAGCTCTGGAAACACCATATATTTT. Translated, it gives CAISYSSGNTIYF.

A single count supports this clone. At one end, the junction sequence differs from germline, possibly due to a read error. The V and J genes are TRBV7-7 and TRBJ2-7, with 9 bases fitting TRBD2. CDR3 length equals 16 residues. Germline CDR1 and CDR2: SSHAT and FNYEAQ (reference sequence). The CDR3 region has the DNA TGTGCTAGCAGCCTAGGCGGGGGGGCCGGTTCCTACGAGCAGTACTTC. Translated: CASSLGGGAGSYEQYF.

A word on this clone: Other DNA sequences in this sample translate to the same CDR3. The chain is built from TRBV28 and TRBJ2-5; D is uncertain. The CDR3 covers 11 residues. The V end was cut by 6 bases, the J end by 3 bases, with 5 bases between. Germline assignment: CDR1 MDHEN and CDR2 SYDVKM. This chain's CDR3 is CASSREETQYF. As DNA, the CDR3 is TGTGCCAGCAGCCGAGAAGAGACCCAGTACTTC. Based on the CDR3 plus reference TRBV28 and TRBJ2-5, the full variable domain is DVKVTQSSRYLVKRTGEKVFLECVQDMDHENMFWYRQDPGLGLRLIYFSYDVKMKEKGDIPEGYSVSREKKERFSLILESASTNQTSMYLCASSREETQYFGPGTRLLVL.

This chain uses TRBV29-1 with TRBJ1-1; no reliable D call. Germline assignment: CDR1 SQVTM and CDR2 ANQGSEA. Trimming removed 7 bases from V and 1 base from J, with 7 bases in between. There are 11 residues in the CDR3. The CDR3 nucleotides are TGCAGCGCCCACAGGAACACTGAAGCTTTCTTT. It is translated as CSAHRNTEAFF.

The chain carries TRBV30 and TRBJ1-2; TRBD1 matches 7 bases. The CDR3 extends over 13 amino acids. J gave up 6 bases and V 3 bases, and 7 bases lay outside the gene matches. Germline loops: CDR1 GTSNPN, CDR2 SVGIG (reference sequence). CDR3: CAWSQTGRHGYTF. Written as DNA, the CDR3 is TGTGCCTGGAGCCAGACAGGGAGGCATGGCTACACCTTC.

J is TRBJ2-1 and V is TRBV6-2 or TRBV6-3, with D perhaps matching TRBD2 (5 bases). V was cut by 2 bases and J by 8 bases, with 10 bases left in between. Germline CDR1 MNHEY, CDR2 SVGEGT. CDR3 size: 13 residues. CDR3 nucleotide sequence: TGTGCCAGCAGTTACCTCGTGCGGGATGAGCAGTTCTTC. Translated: CASSYLVRDEQFF.

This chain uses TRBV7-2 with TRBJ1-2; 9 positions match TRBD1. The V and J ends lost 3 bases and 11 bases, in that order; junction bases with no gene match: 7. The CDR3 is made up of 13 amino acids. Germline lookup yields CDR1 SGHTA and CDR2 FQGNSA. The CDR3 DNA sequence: TGTGCCAGCAGCTTGGTCCAGACAGGGGGATACACCTTC. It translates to CASSLVQTGGYTF.

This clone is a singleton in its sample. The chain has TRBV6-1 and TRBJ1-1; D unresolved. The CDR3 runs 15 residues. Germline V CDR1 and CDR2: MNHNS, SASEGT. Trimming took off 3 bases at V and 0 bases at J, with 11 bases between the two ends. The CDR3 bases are TGTGCCAGCAGTGACAGGTCGGGAATGAACACTGAAGCTTTCTTT. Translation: CASSDRSGMNTEAFF.

The CDR3 DNA follows: TGTGCCACCCCCTCTCCGGGACTAGCGGGTGGAGTTTACTTC. This sequence encodes CATPSPGLAGGVYF. The chain has TRBV6-5 and TRBJ2-4; TRBD2 matches at 12 bases. The CDR3 is 14 residues long. The germline V gene has CDR1 MNHEY and CDR2 SVGAGI. The trim removed 10 bases at V and 16 bases at J, leaving 17 bases unmatched.